The TCR beta chain under discussion was sequenced for a study of beta chain features in type 1 diabetes. Broader study findings: Shortening that was moderate but significant affected the TCRB CDR3s of Type 1 diabetes patients in all four CD4+ subsets.

Expressed TCRB transcripts got sequenced, as all isolated RNA was reverse transcribed. The method was immunoSEQ multiplex PCR; TCRdb's version includes in-frame clones alone and lacks a portion of them. Altogether more than 300,000 clones are present, 8% to 10% being singletons, with the ten largest covering roughly 0.54%. The germline V gene encodes CDR1 MNHNS and CDR2 SASEGT. V shed 8 bases and J shed 2 bases, with 19 bases lying between them. The CDR3 runs to 15 residues. As for this clone: Its target is unknown.

This TCR derives from a man aged 25 to 45 with type 1 diabetes. The specimen was central memory CD4+ T cells from blood. The rearrangement uses TRBV6-1 and TRBJ2-7, with D perhaps TRBD2 (5 bases). The CDR3 is CASHRSSGGAYEQYF. The DNA of the CDR3 is TGTGCCAGCCACCGATCCAGCGGCGGAGCCTACGAGCAGTACTTC.